This TCR beta chain was sequenced during a study of blood T cells in healthy people across ages (dated by TCRdb to between 2014 and 2016). Turning to the overall study: In model experiments, template switching captured roughly one uniquely barcoded TCR beta cDNA molecule for every two T cells. The study analyzed two additional independent replicas of 1 million unique cDNA reads from the same blood draw for two donors, one aged 18 to 29 and one aged 80 or older. The donors were split into four age groups: young (average around 15 years), middle-aged (around 40), aged (approximately 59) and long-lived (about 82). Donors of different ages were randomly distributed across sequencing lanes to avoid experimental bias. The study measured age-related changes in TCR beta repertoire diversity using deep sequencing normalized with unique cDNA molecular identifiers. Points the paper makes about the study in general: Because the CMV infection status of the donors was unknown, age-related changes in expanded clonotypes may potentially have been confounded. Observed TCR beta diversity per million T cells fell roughly linearly with age, and a significant reduction was already apparent by age approximately 41. There was a strong correlation between observed TCR beta diversity and the percentage of naive T cells measured by flow cytometry. The long-lived group showed more naive CD4+ T cells, fewer expanded clones and increased TCR diversity than the aged group, suggesting age selection. Since profiling was done on bulk unsorted PBMCs, naive and antigen-experienced compartments could not be conclusively compared. Estimates of total diversity from one million sequenced T cells were regarded as lower bounds and underestimates.

On this clonotype itself: Its antigen target is currently unknown. No base quality information exists; no much larger clone differs at one position.

For CDR1 and CDR2, the germline V gene (reference sequence) lists LGHDT and YNNKEL. Counted from cysteine to phenylalanine, this CDR3 has 16 amino acids. Kept here is only the CDR3 DNA, which spans 48 bases and is read in frame from base 1. V is trimmed back by 7 bases and J by 1 base, and the junction contains 10 bases that no gene match accounts for. The donors were roughly 40 Caucasian individuals from Russia, aged roughly 6 to 95 years, who were systemically healthy. Ten milliliters of peripheral blood were drawn from each donor into EDTA-treated Vacutainer tubes. Ficoll-Paque density-gradient centrifugation was used to isolate PBMCs, with at least 6.5 million per sample. Trizol reagent was used to extract total RNA from the PBMCs, yielding at least 5 micrograms per sample. For every donor, an aliquot of PBMCs went through flow cytometry to measure the percentages of naive CD45RAhigh/CD27high T cells.

Libraries were built with 5' RACE. Sequencer: Illumina HiSeq 2500. The second PCR ran for about 7 to 11 cycles and used a J-beta primer mix along with a sample-barcoded 5' primer. Each TCR beta cDNA molecule received a unique molecular identifier from a template-switch 5' adaptor carrying 12 random nucleotides. Each sample yielded at least 2.5 million CDR3-containing paired-end reads. All of the RNA was converted into first-strand cDNA using the Mint cDNA synthesis kit, with a TRBC-specific oligonucleotide serving as the primer. Following uracil-DNA glycosylase treatment, a first 18-cycle PCR with universal primers M1SS and BC2_uni_R was performed on all cDNA. The source study handled its data this way. For normalization, 1 million high-quality reads were randomly selected from each sample, with every read carrying a distinct molecular identifier. Reads with shared molecular identifiers were discarded instead of being binned into consensus sequences. MiTCR, with a Q25 quality threshold and the strictest error-elimination algorithm, was used for CDR3 identification, clonotype clustering and error correction. A nonparametric unseen species model with Euler transformation was used to estimate lower-bound total TCR beta diversity. The raw public data were reprocessed by TCRdb itself: fastp quality trimming at Q25, MiXCR clonotype calling, in-frame beta chains only. Rows with a matching CDR3 protein are joined into one entry that keeps the most common DNA and genes. These V and J calls are TCRdb output, not the study's own analysis. The sample includes some 1.5 million distinct CDR3 sequences, with roughly 30% observed a single time. The ten largest clones add up to 7.7% of the sample.

The chain links TRBV3-1 with TRBJ1-1, and 9 bases in between align with TRBD1. This TCR derives from a woman aged 30 to 39 in good health. Material: blood. The CDR3 loop reads CASKKVGTGKNTEAFF. The nucleotides read TGTGCCAGCAAAAAAGTGGGGACAGGGAAGAACACTGAAGCTTTCTTT.